The present T cell receptor beta chain was sequenced within a study of Ad26.COV2.S vaccination and SARS-CoV-2 variants. The study's findings and limits: There was reportedly substantial breadth in spike-specific CD8+ and CD4+ T cell responses after vaccination. Recipients of either vaccine or placebo displayed similar breadth of non-spike TCRs.

This CDR3 is built from 14 residues. The V gene lost 2 bases and the J gene lost 6 bases, with 13 bases spanning the gap. Germline assignment: CDR1 MDHEN and CDR2 SYDVKM. Data came from immunoSEQ multiplex PCR; TCRdb stores just in-frame clones and leaves some out. The repertoire has hundreds of thousands of clones, about 87% of them found once; the top ten carry roughly 6%. Treatment defined: about 20 received Ad26.COV2.S at low or high dose, single or two shots; five or six received placebo; per-sample allocation not given. Collection of the samples took place on day 63 after the first injection of vaccine or placebo. Vaccine was an Ad26 vector expressing Wuhan-strain SARS-CoV-2 spike. This clone was seen only once. Its antigen is not known.

The V and J genes are TRBV28 and TRBJ1-2; D is unresolved. This clonotype was obtained from a person between 18 and 65 years old who received the Ad26.COV2.S COVID-19 vaccine or a placebo. The sequencing used peripheral blood, collected in a trial of Ad26.COV2.S vaccine versus placebo. Written as DNA, the CDR3 is TGTGCCAGCAGTTTACAGGTGGGCGGAGATGGCTACACCTTC. It encodes CASSLQVGGDGYTF.